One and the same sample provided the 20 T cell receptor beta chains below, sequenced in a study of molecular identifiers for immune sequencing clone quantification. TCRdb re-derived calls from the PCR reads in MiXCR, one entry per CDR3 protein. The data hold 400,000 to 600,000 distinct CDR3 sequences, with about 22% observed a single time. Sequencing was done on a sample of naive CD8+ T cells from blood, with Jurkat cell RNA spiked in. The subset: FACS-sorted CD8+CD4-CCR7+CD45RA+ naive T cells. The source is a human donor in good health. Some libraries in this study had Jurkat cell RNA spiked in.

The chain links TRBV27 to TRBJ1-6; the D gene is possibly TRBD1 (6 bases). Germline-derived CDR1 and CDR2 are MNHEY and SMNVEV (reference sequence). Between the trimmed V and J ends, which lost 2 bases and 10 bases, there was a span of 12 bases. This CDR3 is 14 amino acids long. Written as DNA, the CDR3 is TGTGCCAGCAGTTTAAAGGACACAGGGTCACCCCTCCACTTT. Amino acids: CASSLKDTGSPLHF.

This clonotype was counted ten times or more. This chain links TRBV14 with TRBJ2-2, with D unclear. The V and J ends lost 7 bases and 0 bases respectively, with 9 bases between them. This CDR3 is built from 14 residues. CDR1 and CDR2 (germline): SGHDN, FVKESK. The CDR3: CASNGSPNTGELFF. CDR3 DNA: TGTGCCAGCAACGGCAGCCCGAACACCGGGGAGCTGTTTTTT.

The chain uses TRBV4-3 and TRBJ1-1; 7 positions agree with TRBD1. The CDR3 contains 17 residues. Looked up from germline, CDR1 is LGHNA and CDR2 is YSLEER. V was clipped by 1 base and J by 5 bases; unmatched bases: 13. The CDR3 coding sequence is TGCGCCAGCAGCCAAGGTTTCCCAGGACAGGTCATAACTGAAGCTTTCTTT. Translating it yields CASSQGFPGQVITEAFF.

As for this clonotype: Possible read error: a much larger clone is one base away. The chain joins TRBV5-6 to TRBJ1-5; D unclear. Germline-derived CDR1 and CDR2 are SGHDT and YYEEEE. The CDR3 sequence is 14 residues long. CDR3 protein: CACSLASSDQPQHF. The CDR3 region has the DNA TGTGCCTGCAGCTTGGCCTCCAGTGATCAGCCCCAGCATTTT.

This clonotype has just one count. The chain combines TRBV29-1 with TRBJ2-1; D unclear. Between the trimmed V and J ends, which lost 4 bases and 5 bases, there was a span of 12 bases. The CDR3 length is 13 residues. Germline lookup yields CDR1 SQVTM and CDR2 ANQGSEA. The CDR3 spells CSVVVGNHNEQFF. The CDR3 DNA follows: TGCAGCGTTGTGGTGGGAAATCACAATGAGCAGTTCTTC.

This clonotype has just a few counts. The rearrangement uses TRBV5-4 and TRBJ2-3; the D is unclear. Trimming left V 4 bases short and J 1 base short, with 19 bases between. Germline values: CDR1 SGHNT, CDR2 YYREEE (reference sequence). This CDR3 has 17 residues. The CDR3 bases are TGTGCCAGCAGCCCCTCCGATGAGCGTGGGGGCACAGATACGCAGTATTTT. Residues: CASSPSDERGGTDTQYF.

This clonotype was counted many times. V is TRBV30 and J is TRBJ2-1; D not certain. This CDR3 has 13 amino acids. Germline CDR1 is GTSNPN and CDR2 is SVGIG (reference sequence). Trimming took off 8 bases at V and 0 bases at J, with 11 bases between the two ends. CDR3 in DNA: TGTGCCCGCTCGGCTAGCTCCTACAATGAGCAGTTCTTC. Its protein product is CARSASSYNEQFF.

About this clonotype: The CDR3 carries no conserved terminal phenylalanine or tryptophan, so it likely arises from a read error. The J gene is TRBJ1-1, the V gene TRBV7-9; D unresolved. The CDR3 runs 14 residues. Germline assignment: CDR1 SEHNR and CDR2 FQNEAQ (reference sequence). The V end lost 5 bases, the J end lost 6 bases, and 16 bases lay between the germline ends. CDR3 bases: TGTGCCAGCAGCCCTGGGGTCGCAGCCCCTGAAGCTTTCCTT. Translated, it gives CASSPGVAAPEAFL.

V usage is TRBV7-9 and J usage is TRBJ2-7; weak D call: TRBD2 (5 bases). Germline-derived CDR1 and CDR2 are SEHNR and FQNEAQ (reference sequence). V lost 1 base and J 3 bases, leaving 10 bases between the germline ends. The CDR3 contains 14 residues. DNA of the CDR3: TGTGCCAGCAGCTTAGGAGGGCCCGGCTACGAGCAGTACTTC. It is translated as CASSLGGPGYEQYF. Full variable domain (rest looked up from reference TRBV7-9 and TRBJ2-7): DTGVSQNPRHKITKRGQNVTFRCDPISEHNRLYWYRQTLGQGPEFLTYFQNEAQLEKSRLLSDRFSAERPKGSFSTLEIQRTEQGDSAMYLCASSLGGPGYEQYFGPGTRLTVT.

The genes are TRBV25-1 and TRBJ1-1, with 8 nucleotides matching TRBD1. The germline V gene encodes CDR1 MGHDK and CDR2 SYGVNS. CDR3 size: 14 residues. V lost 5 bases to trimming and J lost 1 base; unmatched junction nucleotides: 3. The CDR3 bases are TGTGCCAGCAGTTGGACAGGGAAGAACACTGAAGCTTTCTTT. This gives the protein CASSWTGKNTEAFF.

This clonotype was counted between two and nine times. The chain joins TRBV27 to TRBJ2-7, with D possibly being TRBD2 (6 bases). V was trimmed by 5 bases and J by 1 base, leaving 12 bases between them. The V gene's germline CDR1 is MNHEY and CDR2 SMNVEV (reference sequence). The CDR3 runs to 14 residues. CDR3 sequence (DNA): TGTGCCAGCAGTGGGAGGATGTCATCCTACGAGCAGTACTTC. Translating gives CASSGRMSSYEQYF.

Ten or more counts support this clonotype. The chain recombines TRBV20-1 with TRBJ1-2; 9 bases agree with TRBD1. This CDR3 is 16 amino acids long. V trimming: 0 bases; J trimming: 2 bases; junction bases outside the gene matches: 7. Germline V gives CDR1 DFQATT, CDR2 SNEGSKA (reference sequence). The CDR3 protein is CSARDPSQGANYGYTF. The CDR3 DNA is TGCAGTGCTAGAGATCCCTCACAGGGGGCAAACTATGGCTACACCTTC.

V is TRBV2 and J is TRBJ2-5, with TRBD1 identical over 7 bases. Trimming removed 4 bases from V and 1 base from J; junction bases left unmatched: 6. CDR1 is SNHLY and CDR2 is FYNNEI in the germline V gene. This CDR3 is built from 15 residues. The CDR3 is CASSGGGSTQETQYF. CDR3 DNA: TGTGCCAGCAGTGGAGGGGGCAGCACCCAAGAGACCCAGTACTTC. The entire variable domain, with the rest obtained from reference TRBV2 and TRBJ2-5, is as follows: EPEVTQTPSHQVTQMGQEVILRCVPISNHLYFYWYRQILGQKVEFLVSFYNNEISEKSEIFDDQFSVERPDGSNFTLKIRSTKLEDSAMYFCASSGGGSTQETQYFGPGTRLLVL.

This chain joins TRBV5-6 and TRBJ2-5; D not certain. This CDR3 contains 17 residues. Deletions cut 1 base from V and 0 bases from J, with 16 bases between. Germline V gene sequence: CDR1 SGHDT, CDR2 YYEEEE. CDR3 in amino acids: CASSLWTVGLYQETQYF. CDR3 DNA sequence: TGTGCCAGCAGCTTGTGGACCGTAGGGCTTTACCAAGAGACCCAGTACTTC.

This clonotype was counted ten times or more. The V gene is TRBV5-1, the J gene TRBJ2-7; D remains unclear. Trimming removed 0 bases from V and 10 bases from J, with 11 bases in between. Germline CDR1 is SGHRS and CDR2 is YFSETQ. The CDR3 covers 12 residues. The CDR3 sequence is CASSLGYEVQYF. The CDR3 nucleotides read TGCGCCAGCAGCTTGGGGTATGAGGTTCAGTACTTC.

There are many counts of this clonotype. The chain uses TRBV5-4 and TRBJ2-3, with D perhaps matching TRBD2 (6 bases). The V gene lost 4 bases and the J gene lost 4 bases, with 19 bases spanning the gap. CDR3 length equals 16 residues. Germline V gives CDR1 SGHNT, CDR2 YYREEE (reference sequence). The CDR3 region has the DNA TGTGCCAGCAGCGGGGGGTCCAGTATGAACGCAGATACGCAGTATTTT. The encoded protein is CASSGGSSMNADTQYF.

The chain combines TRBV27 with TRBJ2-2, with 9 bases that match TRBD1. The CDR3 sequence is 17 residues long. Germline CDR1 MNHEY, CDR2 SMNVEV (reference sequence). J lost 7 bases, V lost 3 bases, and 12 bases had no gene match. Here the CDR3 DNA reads TGTGCCAGCAGTTTGACCGGGACAGGGTTCGTCGTCGGGGAGCTGTTTTTT. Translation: CASSLTGTGFVVGELFF.

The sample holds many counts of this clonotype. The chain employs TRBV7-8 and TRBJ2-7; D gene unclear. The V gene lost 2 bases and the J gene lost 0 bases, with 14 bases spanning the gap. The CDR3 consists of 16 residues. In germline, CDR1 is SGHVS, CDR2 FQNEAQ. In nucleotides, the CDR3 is TGTGCCAGCAGCTTATCGGTCACAAACCCCTCCTACGAGCAGTACTTC. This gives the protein CASSLSVTNPSYEQYF.

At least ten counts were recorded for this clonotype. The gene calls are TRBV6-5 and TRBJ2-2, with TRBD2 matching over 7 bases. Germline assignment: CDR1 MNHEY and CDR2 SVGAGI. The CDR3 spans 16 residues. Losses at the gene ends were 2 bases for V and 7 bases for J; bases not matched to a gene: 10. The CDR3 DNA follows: TGTGCCAGCAGTTACCCGACCCTCGGGGAGGGCGGGGAGCTGTTTTTT. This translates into CASSYPTLGEGGELFF.

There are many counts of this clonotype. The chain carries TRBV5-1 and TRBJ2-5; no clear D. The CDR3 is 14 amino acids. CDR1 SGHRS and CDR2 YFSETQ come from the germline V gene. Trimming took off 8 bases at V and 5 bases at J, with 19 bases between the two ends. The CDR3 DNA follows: TGCGCCAGTTATCCGGGTCCTAGGTGGGAGACCCAGTACTTC. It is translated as CASYPGPRWETQYF.